This T cell receptor beta chain is from a study of human T cells and chemical hapten exposure. Study-level background: Alopecia areata, totalis or universalis affected patients who were mostly female. There were per-sample TCR yield variations, arising mainly from small pooled library volume differences.

Time point defined: pre-sensitization, week 0. Sample treatment: therapeutic diphenylcyclopropenone sensitization with weekly scalp DPC. Broader study findings: TCRs above 1 in 1000 frequency did not change with DPC sensitization.

Attachment of unique molecular identifiers to individual cDNA molecules was performed in the library. TCRdb independently ran MiXCR on the RACE reads; one entry per CDR3 protein. The sample yields some 360,000 distinct CDR3 sequences, roughly 4.6% seen once. The CDR3 is 13 residues long. In germline, CDR1 is LNHNV, CDR2 YYDKDF (reference sequence). After removal of 0 bases from V and 10 bases from J, the junction contained 3 bases not matched to a gene. Concerning this clonotype itself: The antigen remains unidentified.

Sample: whole blood, taken in connection with sensitization to the hapten diphenylcyclopropenone (DPC). The clonotype comes from a woman between 45 and 60 years old with alopecia areata. Some clones in this sample may be carry-over from other donors' samples. The chain couples TRBV15 to TRBJ2-1; TRBD2 matches 7 bases. CDR3 sequence: CATSRELGGEQFF. The CDR3 DNA reads as TGTGCCACCAGCAGAGAATTGGGAGGGGAGCAGTTCTTC. The whole variable domain, remainder taken from reference TRBV15 and TRBJ2-1, is DAMVIQNPRYQVTQFGKPVTLSCSQTLNHNVMYWYQQKSSQAPKLLFHYYDKDFNNEADTPDNFQSRRPNTSFCFLDIRSPGLGDTAMYLCATSRELGGEQFFGPGTRLTVL.